The source of this T cell receptor (beta chain) is a study of spatial heterogeneity in lung cancer. Germline CDR1 SGDLS, CDR2 YYNGEE. This CDR3 comprises 17 residues. V lost 0 bases to trimming and J lost 2 bases, with 16 bases between them. Time point specified: sample taken at primary tumor resection. A single record per CDR3 protein comes from TCRdb applying MiXCR to the 5' RACE reads. The table has some 11,000 distinct CDR3 sequences, about 8% seen once. Findings and caveats of the study: Counts that tracked tumor mutation counts were those of expanded intratumoral alpha and beta TCRs. Coverage was estimated at roughly 6.5% of tumor T cells for alpha chains and about 13% for beta chains.

In its sample, this clonotype was seen many times. Its antigen remains unknown. This clonotype was sampled from a female donor with early-stage non-small cell lung cancer. Sample: lung tumor tissue, taken at surgery. The chain employs TRBV9 and TRBJ2-3, with D maybe TRBD1 (6 bases). The CDR3 loop is CASSVEGGSAFTDTQYF. The CDR3, as DNA: TGTGCCAGCAGCGTAGAAGGGGGTAGCGCGTTCACAGATACGCAGTATTTT.